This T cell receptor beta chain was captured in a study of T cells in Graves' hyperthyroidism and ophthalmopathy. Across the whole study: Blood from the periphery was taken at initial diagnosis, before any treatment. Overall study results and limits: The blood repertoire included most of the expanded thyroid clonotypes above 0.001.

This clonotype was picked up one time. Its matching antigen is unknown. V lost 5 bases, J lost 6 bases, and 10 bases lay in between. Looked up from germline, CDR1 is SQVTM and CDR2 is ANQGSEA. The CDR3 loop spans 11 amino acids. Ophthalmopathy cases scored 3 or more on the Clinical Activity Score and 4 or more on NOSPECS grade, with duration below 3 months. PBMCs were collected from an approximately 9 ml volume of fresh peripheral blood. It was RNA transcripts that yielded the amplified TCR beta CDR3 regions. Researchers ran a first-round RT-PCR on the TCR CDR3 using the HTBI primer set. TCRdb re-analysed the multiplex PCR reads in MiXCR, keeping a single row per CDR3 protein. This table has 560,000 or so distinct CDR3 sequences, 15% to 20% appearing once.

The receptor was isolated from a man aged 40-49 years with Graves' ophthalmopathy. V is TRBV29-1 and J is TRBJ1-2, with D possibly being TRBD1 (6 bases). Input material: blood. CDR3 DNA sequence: TGCAGCGTTTGGTCAGGGGATGGCTACACCTTC. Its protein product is CSVWSGDGYTF.